The 32 T cell receptor beta chains in this list originate from one sample, sequenced in a study of blood T cell repertoires in COVID-19. Measured with immunoSEQ multiplex PCR; TCRdb has only the in-frame clones, and not every one. Of approximately 160,000 clones detected, around 83% appear once; the ten largest clones hold 3.6%. Sequencing used PBMCs or T cells enriched from blood (not recorded which). The source is a woman between 45 and 60 years old in a cohort exposed to, infected with or recovered from COVID-19 (not recorded which).

The V and J genes are TRBV5-1 and TRBJ1-1; 7 nucleotides match TRBD1. Germline loops: CDR1 SGHRS, CDR2 YFSETQ. This CDR3 region has 15 residues. V lost 3 bases to trimming and J lost 2 bases; unmatched junction nucleotides: 7. CDR3 amino acids: CASSSRTGSNTEAFF. In DNA, the CDR3 is TGCGCCAGCAGCTCCAGGACAGGTTCTAACACTGAAGCTTTCTTT.

V usage is TRBV5-1 and J usage is TRBJ1-4; maybe TRBD1 (6 bases). The CDR3 extends over 15 amino acids. The germline CDR1 and CDR2 sequences are SGHRS and YFSETQ. V was pared by 0 bases and J by 3 bases, with 9 bases between. DNA for the CDR3: TGCGCCAGCAGCTTGGGGGACATATCTAATGAAAAACTGTTTTTT. Translating gives CASSLGDISNEKLFF.

The chain is built from TRBV28 and TRBJ2-2; perhaps TRBD1 as D (5 bases). Between the trimmed V and J ends, which lost 7 bases and 1 base, there was a span of 10 bases. CDR1 and CDR2 from the germline V gene are MDHEN and SYDVKM. The CDR3 loop spans 14 amino acids. CDR3 in amino acids: CASIRQMNTGELFF. The CDR3 DNA reads as TGTGCCAGCATTCGACAGATGAACACCGGGGAGCTGTTTTTT.

The chain is built from TRBV30 and TRBJ2-7, with a weak D call TRBD2 (6 bases). The CDR3 has 13 amino acids. CDR1 is GTSNPN and CDR2 is SVGIG in the germline V gene (reference sequence). Trimming pared 2 bases from V and 4 bases from J, leaving 12 bases between. CDR3 in DNA: TGTGCCTGGAGTCTGACCGGGGGATACGAGCAGTACTTC. The encoded protein is CAWSLTGGYEQYF.

This clone was recorded only once. The chain employs TRBV28 and TRBJ1-5; 7 positions match TRBD1. CDR3 length: 14 amino acids. Germline lookup yields CDR1 MDHEN and CDR2 SYDVKM. J lost 7 bases, V lost 6 bases, and 9 bases had no gene match. CDR3 sequence reads: CASRTDRVNQPQHF. CDR3 in DNA: TGTGCCAGCAGGACCGACAGGGTAAACCAGCCCCAGCATTTT.

This clone was recorded once. The J gene is TRBJ2-5, the V gene TRBV27; 9 nucleotides agree with TRBD2. This CDR3 is built from 15 residues. J was trimmed by 3 bases and V by 8 bases; bases with no gene match: 10. Germline lookup yields CDR1 MNHEY and CDR2 SMNVEV (reference sequence). The CDR3 reads CASGTTTSGKETQYF. The CDR3 nucleotides are TGTGCCAGCGGAACTACGACTAGCGGAAAAGAGACCCAGTACTTC.

In this sample, this clone turned up a few times. This chain links TRBV11-3 with TRBJ2-1, with 11 bases lining up with TRBD1. There are 14 residues in the CDR3. Germline V CDR1 and CDR2: SGHNT, YENEEA. V gave up 8 bases and J gave up 7 bases; unmatched junction bases: 7. The CDR3 sequence is CASGTGQGVNEQFF. DNA of the CDR3: TGTGCCAGCGGCACGGGACAGGGGGTAAATGAGCAGTTCTTC. Complete variable domain (other parts from reference TRBV11-3 and TRBJ2-1): EAGVVQSPRYKIIEKKQPVAFWCNPISGHNTLYWYLQNLGQGPELLIRYENEEAVDDSQLPKDRFSAERLKGVDSTLKIQPAELGDSAVYLCASGTGQGVNEQFFGPGTRLTVL.

V is TRBV2 and J is TRBJ1-6; D is unresolved. Germline CDR1 reads SNHLY; CDR2 reads FYNNEI. Trimming left V 0 bases short and J 13 bases short, with 7 bases between. The CDR3 contains 12 residues. The CDR3 loop is CASSEAAGPLHF. The CDR3 nucleotides read TGTGCCAGCAGTGAAGCCGCCGGGCCCCTCCACTTT.

The chain uses TRBV7-3 and TRBJ2-5, with 7 bases fitting TRBD2. Trimming took 5 bases from V and 3 from J; bases not matched to a gene: 3. The CDR3 consists of 13 residues. CDR1 SGHTA and CDR2 FQGTGA come from the germline V gene. CDR3 loop: CASSTGGKETQYF. CDR3 sequence (DNA): TGTGCCAGCAGCACCGGGGGGAAAGAGACCCAGTACTTC.

J is TRBJ2-2 and V is TRBV6-5, with D possibly being TRBD2 (6 bases). In germline, CDR1 is MNHEY, CDR2 SVGAGI. Between the trimmed V and J ends, which lost 5 bases and 0 bases, there was a span of 10 bases. The CDR3 runs 15 residues. The CDR3 region has the DNA TGTGCCAGCAGTACGGAGGGCTCGAACACCGGGGAGCTGTTTTTT. It translates to CASSTEGSNTGELFF.

CDR3 sequence (DNA): TGCGCCAGCAGCCCTGGGAAGGGACAGGGCTCGGTAACAGATACGCAGTATTTT. Translation: CASSPGKGQGSVTDTQYF. V and J are TRBV5-1 and TRBJ2-3, with TRBD1 identical over 9 bases. The CDR3 contains 18 residues. In germline, CDR1 is SGHRS, CDR2 YFSETQ. The V and J ends lost 4 bases and 3 bases, in that order; junction bases with no gene match: 15.

This clone came up once. CDR3 DNA sequence: TGTGCCAGCAGTGAGGGTCCTACTAATGAAAAACTGTTTTTT. It codes for CASSEGPTNEKLFF. The chain recombines TRBV28 with TRBJ1-4; D is unresolved. This CDR3 region has 14 residues. Germline V CDR1 and CDR2: MDHEN, SYDVKM. V was cut by 5 bases and J by 2 bases, with 9 bases left in between. The entire variable domain, with the rest obtained from reference TRBV28 and TRBJ1-4, is as follows: DVKVTQSSRYLVKRTGEKVFLECVQDMDHENMFWYRQDPGLGLRLIYFSYDVKMKEKGDIPEGYSVSREKKERFSLILESASTNQTSMYLCASSEGPTNEKLFFGSGTQLSVL.

This clone was detected only once. The genes are TRBV29-1 and TRBJ2-2; D unclear. V lost 4 bases, J lost 2 bases, and 11 bases lay in between. Looked up from germline, CDR1 is SQVTM and CDR2 is ANQGSEA. This CDR3 comprises 14 residues. This chain's CDR3 is CSVVPDRNTGELFF. The CDR3 region has the DNA TGCAGCGTTGTTCCAGATCGCAACACCGGGGAGCTGTTTTTT.

A note on this clone: A read error may account for a junction end that differs from germline. The chain links TRBV7-7 to TRBJ2-1, with a possible D match to TRBD2 (6 bases). The length of the CDR3 is 15 residues. Germline V gene lookup returns CDR1 SSHAT and CDR2 FNYEAQ (reference sequence). The CDR3 DNA is TGTGCTAGCAGCTTAGAATACGGGGGTCACAATGAGCAGTTCTTC. Amino acids: CASSLEYGGHNEQFF.

The V call is TRBV5-6, the J call TRBJ1-5, with a weak D call TRBD1 (5 bases). Per germline, CDR1 SGHDT and CDR2 YYEEEE. The V end was cut by 0 bases, the J end by 6 bases, with 13 bases between. The CDR3 has 15 residues. CDR3: CASSLESTGGQPQHF. CDR3 coding DNA: TGTGCCAGCAGCTTGGAATCGACGGGGGGTCAGCCCCAGCATTTT.

The genes are TRBV2 and TRBJ1-5; D unresolved. This CDR3 is 12 amino acids long. V lost 3 bases and J 5 bases, leaving 5 bases between the germline ends. The germline V gene encodes CDR1 SNHLY and CDR2 FYNNEI. The CDR3 sequence: CASSDGDQPQHF. In nucleotides, the CDR3 is TGTGCCAGCAGTGACGGGGATCAGCCCCAGCATTTT.

V and J are TRBV27 and TRBJ1-5, with TRBD1 identical over 10 bases. The CDR3 has 15 amino acids. CDR1 and CDR2 from the germline V gene are MNHEY and SMNVEV (reference sequence). V lost 5 bases and J lost 4; bases outside the gene matches: 5. CDR3 coding DNA: TGTGCCAGCAGTGTGGACAGGGGGTTAAATCAGCCCCAGCATTTT. This codes for CASSVDRGLNQPQHF.

The chain employs TRBV28 and TRBJ1-5, with D unresolved. CDR1 is MDHEN, CDR2 SYDVKM, per germline. Trimming pared 4 bases from V and 4 bases from J, leaving 5 bases between. This CDR3 has 12 residues. In DNA form, the CDR3 reads TGTGCCAGCAGTTCTGCGAATCAGCCCCAGCATTTT. This encodes CASSSANQPQHF.

V and J are TRBV5-4 and TRBJ1-2; D call uncertain. CDR3 length equals 13 residues. Germline CDR1 SGHNT, CDR2 YYREEE (reference sequence). V shed 6 bases and J shed 1 base, with 10 bases lying between them. CDR3 coding DNA: TGTGCCAGCACCGAGCACTTTAACTATGGCTACACCTTC. It translates to CASTEHFNYGYTF.

Only one count was recorded for this clone. The chain's CDR3 is CASSFRGGRGNIQYF. CDR3 nucleotides: TGTGCCAGCAGCTTTCGGGGGGGCCGAGGAAACATTCAGTACTTC. The chain has TRBV5-4 and TRBJ2-4, with 8 bases that match TRBD2. The V and J ends lost 2 bases and 6 bases, in that order; junction bases with no gene match: 7. The CDR3 is made up of 15 amino acids. CDR1 and CDR2 from the germline V gene are SGHNT and YYREEE (reference sequence).

This chain links TRBV10-1 with TRBJ1-1; 12 bases map to TRBD1. The germline V gene has CDR1 WNHNN and CDR2 SYGVQD (reference sequence). V was clipped by 4 bases and J by 6 bases; unmatched bases: 3. This CDR3 is 14 amino acids long. CDR3 nucleotide sequence: TGCGCCAGCAGTGGGGACAGGGGGCCAGCTGAAGCTTTCTTT. It yields the protein CASSGDRGPAEAFF.

This clone occurred once. This sequence joins TRBV6-5 and TRBJ2-7; tentative D call: TRBD1 (6 bases). V lost 2 bases to trimming and J lost 3 bases, with 17 bases between them. The CDR3 extends over 16 amino acids. In germline, CDR1 is MNHEY, CDR2 SVGAGI. The CDR3 spells CASSYAPTRGNYEQYF. Written as DNA, the CDR3 is TGTGCCAGCAGTTACGCCCCCACGAGGGGGAACTACGAGCAGTACTTC.

The chain combines TRBV7-2 with TRBJ2-6; unclear D gene. The CDR3 is 16 residues long. Trimming removed 4 bases from V and 0 bases from J, with 10 bases in between. CDR1 SGHTA and CDR2 FQGNSA come from the germline V gene. The CDR3, as DNA: TGTGCCAGCAGCTCTAGACTCAGCTCTGGGGCCAACGTCCTGACTTTC. It codes for CASSSRLSSGANVLTF. Full variable domain (missing parts from reference TRBV7-2 and TRBJ2-6): GAGVSQSPSNKVTEKGKDVELRCDPISGHTALYWYRQSLGQGLEFLIYFQGNSAPDKSGLPSDRFSAERTGGSVSTLTIQRTQQEDSAVYLCASSSRLSSGANVLTFGAGSRLTVL.

This chain links TRBV4-3 with TRBJ2-1; the D gene is possibly TRBD2 (5 bases). The CDR3 covers 17 residues. Trimming stripped 0 bases from V and 5 bases from J, with 17 bases between. From germline, CDR1 is LGHNA and CDR2 YSLEER. CDR3 in amino acids: CASSQDSLGRPNNEQFF. CDR3 DNA sequence: TGCGCCAGCAGCCAAGATAGTTTGGGGAGACCTAACAATGAGCAGTTCTTC.

The chain's CDR3 is CASSQDLRAPGRAFF. The CDR3 DNA is TGTGCCAGCAGCCAAGATCTGAGAGCTCCCGGGAGGGCTTTCTTT. The chain couples TRBV14 to TRBJ1-1, with D uncertain. The CDR3 covers 15 residues. Trimming took off 0 bases at V and 11 bases at J, with 19 bases between the two ends. Per germline, CDR1 SGHDN and CDR2 FVKESK.

V gene TRBV18 combines with J gene TRBJ1-2; 7 nucleotides match TRBD1. The V gene end was trimmed by 8 bases and the J gene end by 6 bases; junction bases not matched to a gene: 12. The V gene's germline CDR1 is KGHSH and CDR2 LQKENI. The CDR3 runs to 14 residues. The DNA for the CDR3 is TGTGCCAGCCACGACGGGACAGCCATTGATGGCTACACCTTC. Translating gives CASHDGTAIDGYTF.

V is TRBV7-2 and J is TRBJ2-2; 11 nucleotides agree with TRBD2. The length of the CDR3 is 17 residues. V lost 5 bases to trimming and J lost 4 bases; unmatched junction nucleotides: 9. Germline loops: CDR1 SGHTA, CDR2 FQGNSA. This chain's CDR3 is CASSLSGGARVTGELFF. In nucleotides, the CDR3 is TGTGCCAGCAGCCTTAGCGGGGGGGCCCGGGTCACCGGGGAGCTGTTTTTT.

The V call is TRBV10-3, the J call TRBJ2-7, with D perhaps TRBD1 (6 bases). Germline V gene data show CDR1 as ENHRY and CDR2 as SYGVKD. Trimming shortened V by 3 bases and J by 3 bases, and 12 bases separated the two germline ends. There are 14 residues in the CDR3. DNA for the CDR3: TGTGCCATCAGTGATCGGACAGCCGACTACGAGCAGTACTTC. Translation: CAISDRTADYEQYF.

The chain recombines TRBV27 with TRBJ1-1; possible D gene TRBD1, 5 bases. The CDR3 totals 13 residues. Germline CDR1 MNHEY, CDR2 SMNVEV (reference sequence). V was clipped by 6 bases and J by 6 bases, with 14 bases between them. Here the CDR3 DNA reads TGTGCCAGCAGGTATGGGGTAGGGGCTGAAGCTTTCTTT. Protein sequence: CASRYGVGAEAFF.

The chain uses TRBV6-1 and TRBJ2-2; D is possibly TRBD1 (5 bases). CDR3 length equals 16 residues. Between the trimmed V and J ends, which lost 4 bases and 4 bases, there was a span of 16 bases. CDR1 and CDR2 from the germline V gene are MNHNS and SASEGT. CDR3 residues: CASSVIRVRSTGELFF. In DNA form, the CDR3 reads TGTGCCAGCAGTGTTATCAGGGTTCGAAGCACCGGGGAGCTGTTTTTT.

The chain carries TRBV29-1 and TRBJ2-1; 9 bases match TRBD2. V was clipped by 4 bases and J by 4 bases; unmatched bases: 2. CDR1 and CDR2 from the germline V gene are SQVTM and ANQGSEA. The CDR3 has 13 residues. CDR3 amino acids: CSVGSGGYNEQFF. CDR3 in DNA: TGCAGCGTTGGTAGCGGGGGTTACAATGAGCAGTTCTTC.

This clone was detected only once. This chain joins TRBV5-6 and TRBJ1-1; 7 bases align to TRBD1. Per the germline V gene, CDR1 is SGHDT and CDR2 is YYEEEE. Germline trimming cut 4 bases from V and 7 bases from J; bases unmatched to any gene: 7. The CDR3 is 13 residues long. The CDR3 bases are TGTGCCAGCAGCCCCAGGGGGTTCGGTGAAGCTTTCTTT. This translates into CASSPRGFGEAFF.